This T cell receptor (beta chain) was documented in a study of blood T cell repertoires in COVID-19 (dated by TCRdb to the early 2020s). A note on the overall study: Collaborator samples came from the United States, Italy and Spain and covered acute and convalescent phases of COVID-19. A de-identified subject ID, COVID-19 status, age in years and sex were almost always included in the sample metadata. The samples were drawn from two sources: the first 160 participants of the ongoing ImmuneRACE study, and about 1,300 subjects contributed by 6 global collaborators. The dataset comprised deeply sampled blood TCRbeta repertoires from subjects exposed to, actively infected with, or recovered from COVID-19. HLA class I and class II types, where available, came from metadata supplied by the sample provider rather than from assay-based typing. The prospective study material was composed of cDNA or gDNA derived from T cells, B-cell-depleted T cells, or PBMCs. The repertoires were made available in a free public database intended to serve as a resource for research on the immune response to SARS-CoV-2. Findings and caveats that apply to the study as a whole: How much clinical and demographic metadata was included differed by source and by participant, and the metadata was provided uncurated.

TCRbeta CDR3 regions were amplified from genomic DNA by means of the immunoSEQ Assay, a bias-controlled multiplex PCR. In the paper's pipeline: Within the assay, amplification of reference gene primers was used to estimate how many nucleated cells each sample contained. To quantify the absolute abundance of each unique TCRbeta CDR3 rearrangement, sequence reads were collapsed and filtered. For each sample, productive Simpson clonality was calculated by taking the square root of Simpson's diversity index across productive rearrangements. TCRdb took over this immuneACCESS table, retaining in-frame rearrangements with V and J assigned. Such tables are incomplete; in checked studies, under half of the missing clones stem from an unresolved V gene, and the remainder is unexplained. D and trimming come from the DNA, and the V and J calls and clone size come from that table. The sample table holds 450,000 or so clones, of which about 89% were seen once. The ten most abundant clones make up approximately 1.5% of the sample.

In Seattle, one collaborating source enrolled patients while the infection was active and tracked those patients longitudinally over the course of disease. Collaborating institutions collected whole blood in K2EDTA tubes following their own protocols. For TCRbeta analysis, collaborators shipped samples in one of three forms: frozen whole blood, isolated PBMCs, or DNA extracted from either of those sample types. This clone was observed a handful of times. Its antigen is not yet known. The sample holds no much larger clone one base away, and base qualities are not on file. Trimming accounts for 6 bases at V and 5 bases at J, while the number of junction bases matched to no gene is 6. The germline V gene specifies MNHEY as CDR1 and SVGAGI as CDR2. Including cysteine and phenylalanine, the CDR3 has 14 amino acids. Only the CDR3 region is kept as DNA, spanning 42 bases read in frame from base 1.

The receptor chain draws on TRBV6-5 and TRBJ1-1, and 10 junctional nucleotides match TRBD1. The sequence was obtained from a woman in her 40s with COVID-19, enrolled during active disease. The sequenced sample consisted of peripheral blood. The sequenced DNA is TGTGCCAGCAGGACAGGGGGCGCTGTAACTGAAGCTTTCTTT. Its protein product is CASRTGGAVTEAFF.